One sample yielded the 14 T cell receptor beta chains listed below, sequenced in a study of control samples from healthy donors and cancer patients. Sequenced by immunoSEQ multiplex PCR; TCRdb stores in-frame clones only, minus some. The repertoire holds just under 150,000 clones, more than 85% seen once, with roughly 3.2% in the top ten. Material for sequencing was blood. These receptors came from a man aged 25 to 40 in good health.

This sequence joins TRBV20-1 and TRBJ2-7, with 10 bases matching TRBD1. The CDR3 loop spans 17 amino acids. V dropped 3 bases and J dropped 2; count of bases not matched to a gene: 13. Germline V gives CDR1 DFQATT, CDR2 SNEGSKA (reference sequence). CDR3 region: CSASPQPDRGFTYEQYF. In DNA, the CDR3 is TGCAGTGCTAGTCCCCAACCGGACAGGGGGTTTACCTACGAGCAGTACTTC.

This clone was recorded only once. The V call is TRBV19, the J call TRBJ2-6; D is unresolved. Germline CDR1 and CDR2: LNHDA and SQIVND (reference sequence). CDR3 size: 16 residues. V was cut by 0 bases and J by 0 bases, with 6 bases left in between. The CDR3 nucleotides are TGTGCCAGTAGTATAGATCGGGTCTCTGGGGCCAACGTCCTGACTTTC. This codes for CASSIDRVSGANVLTF.

This sequence joins TRBV5-8 and TRBJ2-1, with TRBD2 matching 10 bases. Unmatched junction bases numbered 4, after V lost 2 bases and J lost 2 bases. The germline V gene has CDR1 SGHTS and CDR2 YDEGEE. This CDR3 region has 16 residues. The CDR3 bases are TGTGCCAGCAGCTTTTCTAGCGGGGGCACCTACAATGAGCAGTTCTTC. Protein: CASSFSSGGTYNEQFF.

This chain joins TRBV5-1 and TRBJ1-2; 8 bases match TRBD1. This CDR3 is built from 15 residues. Trimming removed 2 bases from V and 0 bases from J; junction bases left unmatched: 3. Germline CDR1 reads SGHRS; CDR2 reads YFSETQ. In DNA form, the CDR3 reads TGCGCCAGCAGCTTCGGGGACAGGACTAACTATGGCTACACCTTC. Protein product: CASSFGDRTNYGYTF.

The chain has TRBV6-2 or TRBV6-3 and TRBJ1-6, with D possibly matching TRBD1 (6 bases). This CDR3 has 16 residues. CDR1 is MNHEY, CDR2 SVGEGT, per germline. V gave up 2 bases and J gave up 5 bases, with 13 bases separating them. The CDR3 nucleotides read TGTGCCAGCAGTTACCCAACAGGGCTGGATAATTCACCCCTCCACTTT. Its protein is CASSYPTGLDNSPLHF.

CDR3: CASSLQGANYGYTF. CDR3 sequence (DNA): TGTGCCAGCAGTTTACAGGGGGCGAACTATGGCTACACCTTC. The V and J genes are TRBV6-5 and TRBJ1-2; 9 bases are a match to TRBD1. The CDR3 consists of 14 residues. V gave up 4 bases and J gave up 2 bases; unmatched junction bases: 2. CDR1 is MNHEY, CDR2 SVGAGI, per germline.

The chain joins TRBV6-1 to TRBJ1-6; D unclear. V lost 1 base and J 13 bases, leaving 11 bases between the germline ends. The CDR3 has 13 amino acids. CDR1 and CDR2 (germline): MNHNS, SASEGT. CDR3 region: CASSEDGERPLHF. The DNA of the CDR3 is TGTGCCAGCAGTGAAGACGGGGAAAGGCCCCTCCACTTT.

The chain combines TRBV19 with TRBJ1-1; D is ambiguous. Between the trimmed V and J ends, which lost 1 base and 1 base, there was a span of 4 bases. The CDR3 has 13 amino acids. Germline V gene data show CDR1 as LNHDA and CDR2 as SQIVND (reference sequence). CDR3: CASSIGQNTEAFF. The CDR3 coding sequence is TGTGCCAGTAGTATAGGGCAGAACACTGAAGCTTTCTTT.

The V and J genes are TRBV7-2 and TRBJ1-2; D remains ambiguous. The CDR3 is 15 residues long. CDR1 and CDR2 (germline): SGHTA, FQGNSA. The ends were cut back, 5 bases at V and 4 bases at J, with 17 bases in the middle. The CDR3 DNA follows: TGTGCCAGCAGCGGCTCGCGGGAGGGCATCTATGGCTACACCTTC. It codes for CASSGSREGIYGYTF.

The gene calls are TRBV9 and TRBJ1-3; D might be TRBD1 (5 bases). The V end was cut by 5 bases, the J end by 0 bases, with 12 bases between. The germline CDR1 and CDR2 sequences are SGDLS and YYNGEE. CDR3 length equals 15 residues. CDR3 region: CASRGDESSGNTIYF. The CDR3, as DNA: TGTGCCAGCAGAGGGGACGAGAGCTCTGGAAACACCATATATTTT.

For this clone: This sample includes further DNA sequences coding for the same CDR3. The CDR3 DNA reads TGTGCCAGTAGTCTAGGAAGCTCCTACGAGCAGTACTTC. Amino acid sequence: CASSLGSSYEQYF. This chain uses TRBV19 with TRBJ2-7; D unclear. The germline V gene encodes CDR1 LNHDA and CDR2 SQIVND (reference sequence). The germline V and J ends were trimmed by 5 bases and 0 bases, with 8 bases remaining between them. This CDR3 has 13 residues.

The chain recombines TRBV5-1 with TRBJ2-1, with 14 bases aligning to TRBD2. Germline CDR1 and CDR2: SGHRS and YFSETQ. The CDR3 runs 15 residues. V shed 5 bases and J 10 bases; nucleotides not matched to a gene: 8. CDR3 DNA sequence: TGCGCCAGCAGACTTGGGACTAGCGGGGGAGACGAGCAGTTCTTC. Encoded protein: CASRLGTSGGDEQFF.

As for this clone: The junction departs from germline at one end; a sequencing error may be responsible. The chain is built from TRBV7-3 and TRBJ2-6, with D hard to call. Germline V gives CDR1 SGHTA, CDR2 FQGTGA. The CDR3 is made up of 15 amino acids. CDR3 loop: CASSLTLWGANVLTF. CDR3 in DNA: TGTGCCAGCAGCCTAACGCTCTGGGGGGCCAACGTCCTGACTTTC.

This chain links TRBV6-1 with TRBJ2-7, with D possibly matching TRBD2 (5 bases). Trimming pared 2 bases from V and 3 bases from J, leaving 11 bases between. The CDR3 sequence is 14 residues long. The V gene's germline CDR1 is MNHNS and CDR2 SASEGT. CDR3 sequence: CASSESNDYYEQYF. The DNA for the CDR3 is TGTGCCAGCAGTGAAAGTAACGACTACTACGAGCAGTACTTC.